This T cell receptor (beta chain) stems from a study of T cell repertoires in cytomegalovirus infection. Whole-study context: CMV infection together with matching HLA type was indicated by public TCR beta signatures. Overall study results and limits: HLA-C-restricted, CMV-specific TCR beta clonotypes were dominant ex vivo.

Trimming cost V 2 bases and J 0 bases, with 7 bases left between them. The CDR3 sequence is 14 residues long. Germline V gene lookup returns CDR1 LNHDA and CDR2 SQIVND (reference sequence). In regard to this clonotype: The antigen is not known.

TCRdb re-analysed the reads in MiXCR, keeping a single row per CDR3 protein. The table includes about 230,000 distinct CDR3 sequences, 22% detected once. The rearrangement joins TRBV19 to TRBJ1-1; no reliable D call. The sequencing input was CD8+ T cells from PBMCs. This TCR derives from a human donor in good health (CMV status not recorded). Some clones in this sample may be carry-over from other donors' samples. CDR3 DNA: TGTGCCAGTAGTATATCCGGGATGAACACTGAAGCTTTCTTT. It yields the protein CASSISGMNTEAFF.